Reported below is one T cell receptor (beta chain). This table comes from immunoSEQ multiplex PCR, and its TCRdb copy is limited to in-frame clones, with some not included. The table lists over 65,000 clones, roughly 90% of them singletons. The data are from a study of blood T cell repertoires in COVID-19. The CDR3 contains 12 residues. V lost 4 bases to trimming and J lost 6 bases; unmatched junction nucleotides: 3. Germline V lookup: CDR1 SGHRS, CDR2 YFSETQ. This TCR derives from a man younger than 45 with acute or convalescent COVID-19. Sequenced sample: peripheral blood. The V call is TRBV5-1, the J call TRBJ1-1; 7 bases are a match to TRBD1. CDR3 residues: CASSPTGAEAFF. The DNA for the CDR3 is TGCGCCAGCAGCCCTACAGGGGCTGAAGCTTTCTTT. The whole variable domain, filled in from reference TRBV5-1 and TRBJ1-1, reads KAGVTQTPRYLIKTRGQQVTLSCSPISGHRSVSWYQQTPGQGLQFLFEYFSETQRNKGNFPGRFSGRQFSNSRSEMNVSTLELGDSALYLCASSPTGAEAFFGQGTRLTVV.